Listed below are T cell receptor beta chains from one sample, sequenced in a study of shared clonotypes between healthy human individuals. TCRdb's table, derived via immunoSEQ multiplex PCR, lists solely in-frame clones and lacks some. The top ten hold 10% to 15% of the sample, which has about 490,000 clones, roughly 85% seen once. The source material was PBMCs. The source is a woman aged 40 to 50 in good health. Some clones in this sample may be carry-over from other donors' samples. Each CDR3 is given with its conserved first and last residue. D genes are given only for firm matches. Rows give clone size only sometimes, using once, few, many, or a class for an expanded clone.

J,size,length,D,V,CDR3,DNA
TRBJ2-7,-,15,TRBD2,TRBV7-2,CASSFSGKSSYEQYF,TGTGCCAGCAGCTTTAGCGGGAAAAGCTCCTACGAGCAGTACTTC
TRBJ1-2,-,15,TRBD1,TRBV9,CASSFTDRVDYGYTF,TGTGCCAGCAGCTTTACCGACAGGGTTGACTATGGCTACACCTTC
TRBJ2-7,-,12,-,TRBV7-2,CSSAHQNYEQYF,TGTTCTTCGGCACATCAGAATTACGAGCAGTACTTC
TRBJ2-5,-,15,-,TRBV11-3,CASSLGGRGQETQYF,TGTGCCAGCAGCTTAGGCGGCAGGGGTCAAGAGACCCAGTACTTC
TRBJ2-5,-,16,TRBD2,TRBV7-7,CASSLGLAGGQETQYF,TGTGCTAGCAGCCTGGGACTAGCGGGAGGTCAAGAGACCCAGTACTTC
TRBJ2-3,few,15,-,TRBV5-6,CASSFGGGRTDTQYF,TGTGCCAGCAGCTTCGGGGGCGGCCGCACAGATACGCAGTATTTT
TRBJ2-1,once,13,-,TRBV5-4,CASRTSYFNEQFF,TGTGCCAGCCGGACGTCATACTTCAATGAGCAGTTCTTC
TRBJ2-2,-,15,TRBD2,TRBV27,CASSFAGANTGELFF,TGTGCCAGCAGTTTTGCGGGGGCGAACACCGGGGAGCTGTTTTTT
TRBJ2-1,-,16,-,TRBV30,CAWSAPAAYPPNEQFF,TGTGCCTGGAGCGCGCCGGCGGCCTACCCTCCCAATGAGCAGTTCTTC
TRBJ1-5,-,14,-,TRBV30,CAWSYGQFGQPQHF,TGTGCCTGGAGTTACGGACAGTTCGGTCAGCCCCAGCATTTT
TRBJ1-5,-,15,-,TRBV25-1,CASSLGGVGDQPQHF,TGTGCCAGCAGTTTAGGCGGCGTGGGGGATCAGCCCCAGCATTTT